This TCR beta chain comes out of a study of shared clonotypes between healthy human individuals. Whole-study context: Per donor, CD8 memory used one plate, CD8 naive used two, CD4 memory used three and CD4 naive used three.

The protocol was immunoSEQ multiplex PCR, while the TCRdb copy is restricted to in-frame clones and leaves out a portion. Of over 850,000 clones listed, approximately 80% are singletons. The V and J ends lost 4 bases and 0 bases, in that order; junction bases with no gene match: 20. This CDR3 spans 20 amino acids. Germline assignment: CDR1 SGHKS and CDR2 YYEKEE (reference sequence). The chain joins TRBV5-5 to TRBJ2-7; TRBD1 matches 9 bases. Sequencing input: memory CD4+ T cells from PBMCs. Indicated subset: CD45RA-negative fraction. This clonotype was sampled from a man aged 18 to 29 in good health. Some clones in this sample may be carry-over from other donors' samples. This CDR3 is CASSPKGLTGGAIYSYEQYF. The CDR3 bases are TGTGCCAGCAGCCCAAAAGGGTTGACAGGGGGTGCTATTTACTCCTACGAGCAGTACTTC. The variable domain in full, completed from reference TRBV5-5 and TRBJ2-7, reads DAGVTQSPTHLIKTRGQQVTLRCSPISGHKSVSWYQQVLGQGPQFIFQYYEKEERGRGNFPDRFSARQFPNYSSELNVNALLLGDSALYLCASSPKGLTGGAIYSYEQYFGPGTRLTVT.